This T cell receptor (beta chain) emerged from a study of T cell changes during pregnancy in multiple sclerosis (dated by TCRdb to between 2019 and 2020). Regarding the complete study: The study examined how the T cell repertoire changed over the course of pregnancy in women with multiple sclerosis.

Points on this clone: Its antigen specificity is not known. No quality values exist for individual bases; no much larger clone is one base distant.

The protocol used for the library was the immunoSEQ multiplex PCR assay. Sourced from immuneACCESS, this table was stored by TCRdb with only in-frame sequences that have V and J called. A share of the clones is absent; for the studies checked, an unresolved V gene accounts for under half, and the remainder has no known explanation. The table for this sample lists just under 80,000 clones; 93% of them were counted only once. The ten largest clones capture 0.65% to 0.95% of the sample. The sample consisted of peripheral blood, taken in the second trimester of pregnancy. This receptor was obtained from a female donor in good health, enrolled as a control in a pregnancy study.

CDR3 sequence: CASSVGTSGRSLKYF. The DNA sequence is as follows: TGTGCCAGCAGTGTCGGGACTAGCGGGAGATCCCTGAAGTACTTC. The sequence links TRBV2 to TRBJ2-5; TRBD2 aligns with 14 central bases. For CDR1 and CDR2, the germline V gene lists SNHLY and FYNNEI. Relative to germline, V is missing 4 bases and J is missing 12 bases, with 10 bases of the junction outside any gene match. Counted from cysteine to phenylalanine, this CDR3 has 15 amino acids. CDR3 DNA is the only sequence kept; it has 45 bases, read in frame from the first base.